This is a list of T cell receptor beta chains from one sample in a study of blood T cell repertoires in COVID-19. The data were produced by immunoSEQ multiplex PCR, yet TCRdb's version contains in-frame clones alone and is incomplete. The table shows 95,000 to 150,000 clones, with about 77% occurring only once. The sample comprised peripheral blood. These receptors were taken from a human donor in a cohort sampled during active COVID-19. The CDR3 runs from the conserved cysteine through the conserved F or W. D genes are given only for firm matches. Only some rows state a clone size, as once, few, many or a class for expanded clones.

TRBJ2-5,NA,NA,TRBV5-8,TGTGCCAGCAGCTTGGAGCCTAGCTCGGAGACCCAGTACTTC,CASSLEPSSETQYF
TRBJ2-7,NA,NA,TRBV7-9,TGTGCCAGCAGCTTCGGGGTGGGCGAGCAGTACTTC,CASSFGVGEQYF
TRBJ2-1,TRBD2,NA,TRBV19,TGTGCCAGTACCTTAGCGGGGGGCACCTACAATGAGCAGTTCTTC,CASTLAGGTYNEQFF
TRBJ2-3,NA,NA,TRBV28,TGTGCCAGCAGTTTATGGGCCAGCACAGATACGCAGTATTTT,CASSLWASTDTQYF
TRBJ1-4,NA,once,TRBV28,TGTGCCAGCACCCTGTCAGGGTGGAGTGAAAAACTGTTTTTT,CASTLSGWSEKLFF
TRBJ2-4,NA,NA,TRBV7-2,TGTGCCAGCAGCTTAGCGGGGAGATTCGGGGGCATTCAGTACTTC,CASSLAGRFGGIQYF
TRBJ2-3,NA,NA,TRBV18,TGTGCCAGCTCACCACCGGAGGGGCGTAGCACAGATACGCAGTATTTT,CASSPPEGRSTDTQYF
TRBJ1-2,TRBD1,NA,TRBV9,TGTGCCAGCAGCGTAGGGGACAGTTCCTATGGCTACACCTTC,CASSVGDSSYGYTF
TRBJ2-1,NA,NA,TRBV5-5,TGTGCCAGCAGCTTTGGGGGCCCTCTTAGAGAGCAGTTCTTC,CASSFGGPLREQFF
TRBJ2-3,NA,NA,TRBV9,TGTGCCAGCAGCGCCCCTGGAGCAGATACGCAGTATTTT,CASSAPGADTQYF
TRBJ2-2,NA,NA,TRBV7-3,TGTGCCAGCAGCCCTGGGGGGGCGGACGGGGAGCTGTTTTTT,CASSPGGADGELFF
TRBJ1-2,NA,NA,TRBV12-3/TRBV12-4,TGTGCCAGCAGTTGGGGGCTCGGTGGCTACACCTTC,CASSWGLGGYTF
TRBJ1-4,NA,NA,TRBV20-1,TGCAGTGCTAGTCAAGCGGCAGGGGTCGAAAAACTGTTTTTT,CSASQAAGVEKLFF
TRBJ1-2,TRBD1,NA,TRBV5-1,TGCGCCAGCGGTCGGGACAGGGACCTGATAGTGGATGGCTACACCTTC,CASGRDRDLIVDGYTF
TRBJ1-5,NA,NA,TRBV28,TGTGCCAGCAGCCTGACAGTCAATCAGCCCCAGCATTTT,CASSLTVNQPQHF
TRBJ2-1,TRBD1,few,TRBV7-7,TGTGCCAGCAGCCGAGACAGGGGGCCGGGGAATGAGCAGTTCTTC,CASSRDRGPGNEQFF
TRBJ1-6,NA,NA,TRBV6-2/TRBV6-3,TGTGCCAGCAGCCGAACTACACAGGGACCGCTGTCACCCCTCCACTTT,CASSRTTQGPLSPLHF
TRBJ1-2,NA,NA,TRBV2,TGTGCCAGCGAACCAGGGTCCGCTAACTATGGCTACACCTTC,CASEPGSANYGYTF
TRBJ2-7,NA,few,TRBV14,TGTGCCAGCAGCCAAGTTTTAAACGAGCAGTACTTC,CASSQVLNEQYF
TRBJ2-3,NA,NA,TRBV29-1,TGCAGCGTGTGGCTGACAGATACGCAGTATTTT,CSVWLTDTQYF
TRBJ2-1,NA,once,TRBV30,TGTGCCTGGAGTGTGGGGTCAGGGGGGTGGAATGAGCAGTTCTTC,CAWSVGSGGWNEQFF
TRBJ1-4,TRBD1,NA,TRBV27,TGTGCCAGCAGTCCGCACATGGACAGGGGGGACGAAAAACTGTTTTTT,CASSPHMDRGDEKLFF
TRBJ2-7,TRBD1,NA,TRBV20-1,TGCAGTGCCGAGGACAGGGAGCAGTACTTC,CSAEDREQYF
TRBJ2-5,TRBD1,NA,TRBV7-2,TGTGCCAGCAGCCGGGACAGGGACGAGACCCAGTACTTC,CASSRDRDETQYF
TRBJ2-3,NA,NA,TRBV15,TGTGCCACCAGCAGAGGTGACAGATATAGCACAGGTACGCAGTATTTT,CATSRGDRYSTGTQYF
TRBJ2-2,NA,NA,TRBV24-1,TGTGCCACCAGTGATCCCAGGGGGAACACCGGGGAGCTGTTTTTT,CATSDPRGNTGELFF
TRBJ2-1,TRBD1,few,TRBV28,TGTGCCAGCAGTTTACGGACAGGGGGCGCCTACAATGAGCAGTTCTTC,CASSLRTGGAYNEQFF
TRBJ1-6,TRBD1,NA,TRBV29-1,TGCAGCGTTAGGGACAGGGGCGGTTCACCCCTCCACTTT,CSVRDRGGSPLHF
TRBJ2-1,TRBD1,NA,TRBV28,TGTGCCAGCACCAGAAAGGGGGCCTCCTACAATGAGCAGTTCTTC,CASTRKGASYNEQFF
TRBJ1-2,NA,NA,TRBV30,TGTGCCTTCTCACAACTGCGAAGGGGGTGGTATGGCTACACCTTC,CAFSQLRRGWYGYTF
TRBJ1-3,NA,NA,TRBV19,TGTGCCAGTAGTGAGCTCGGGTTTGGAAACACCATATATTTT,CASSELGFGNTIYF
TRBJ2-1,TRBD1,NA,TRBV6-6,TGTGCCAGCAACCTACAGGGGTCCTACAATGAGCAGTTCTTC,CASNLQGSYNEQFF
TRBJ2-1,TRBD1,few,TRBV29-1,TGCAGCGTTGCCCGACAGGGCGATGAGCAGTTCTTC,CSVARQGDEQFF
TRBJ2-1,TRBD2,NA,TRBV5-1,TGCGCCAGCAGCTTGCGGGCGGGGGGCTTCTTGTTTCAGGAGCAGTTCTTC,CASSLRAGGFLFQEQFF
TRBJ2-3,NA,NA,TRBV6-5,TGTGCCAGCAGAGGTGACCCGGGGGCAGATACGCAGTATTTT,CASRGDPGADTQYF
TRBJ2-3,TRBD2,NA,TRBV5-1,TGCGCCAGCAGACACGACCTAGCGGGGGCCCGCGGTACGCAGTATTTT,CASRHDLAGARGTQYF
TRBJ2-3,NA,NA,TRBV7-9,TGTGCCAGCAGCCGCTACGATACGCAGTATTTT,CASSRYDTQYF
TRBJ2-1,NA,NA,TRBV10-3,TGTGCCATCAGTGAGGAACTCGCGGGAAACAATGAGCAGTTCTTC,CAISEELAGNNEQFF
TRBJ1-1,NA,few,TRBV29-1,TGCAGCGTTGGTGCCGGGACACATATTGAAGCTTTCTTT,CSVGAGTHIEAFF
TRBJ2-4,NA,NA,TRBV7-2,TGTGCCAGCAGCTTAGGTCCCCAACGAGGCAAAAACATTCAGTACTTC,CASSLGPQRGKNIQYF
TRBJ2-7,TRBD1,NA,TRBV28,TGTGCCAGCAGTTCGCCCCCCTTACAGGGGCTACAGTACTTC,CASSSPPLQGLQYF
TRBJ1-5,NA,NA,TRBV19,TGTGCCAGTAGTATGCAGGGGTCGATGGCCCAGCATTTT,CASSMQGSMAQHF
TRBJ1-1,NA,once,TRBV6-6,TGTGCCAGCAGGGGGGGTCAGAGATTTGAAGCTTTCTTT,CASRGGQRFEAFF
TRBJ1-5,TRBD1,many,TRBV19,TGTGCCAGTAGTATCACAGGGGTCCAGCCCCAGCATTTT,CASSITGVQPQHF
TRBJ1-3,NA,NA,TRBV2,TGTGCCAGCAGTGTGGGTGACAGGGGAAACACCATATATTTT,CASSVGDRGNTIYF
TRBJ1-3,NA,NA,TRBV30,TGTGCCTGGAAGCGGTTACAGGGAAACACCATATATTTT,CAWKRLQGNTIYF
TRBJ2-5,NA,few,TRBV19,TGTGCCAGTAGTGCGTTTGGGCAGGGACATTCGGAGACCCAGTACTTC,CASSAFGQGHSETQYF
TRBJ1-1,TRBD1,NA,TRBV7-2,TGTGCCAGCAGCTACCAGGGGGCTCACACTGAAGCTTTCTTT,CASSYQGAHTEAFF
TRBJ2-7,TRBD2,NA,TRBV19,TGTGCCAGTAGTATAGATCTAGCGGGAGTCTCCTACGAGCAGTACTTC,CASSIDLAGVSYEQYF
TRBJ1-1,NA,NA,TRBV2,TGTGCCAGCAGTGTCACTGGGTCGGGGACTGAAGCTTTCTTT,CASSVTGSGTEAFF
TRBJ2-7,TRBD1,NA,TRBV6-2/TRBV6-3,TGTGCCAGCAGTTACCGGACAGGGGCCTACGAGCAGTACTTC,CASSYRTGAYEQYF
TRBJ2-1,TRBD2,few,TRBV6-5,TGTGCCAGCATTCGGGGGGGAAGTTACAATGAGCAGTTCTTC,CASIRGGSYNEQFF
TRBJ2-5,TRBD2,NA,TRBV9,TGTGCCAGCAGCCAAACTAGCGGGGGTCAAGAGACCCAGTACTTC,CASSQTSGGQETQYF
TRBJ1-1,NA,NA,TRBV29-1,TGCAGCGTTGAAGGAGGGGGGGGTACGGGAACATTCACTGAAGCTTTCTTT,CSVEGGGGTGTFTEAFF